These 21 T cell receptor beta chains originate from one sample sequenced in a study of cytomegalovirus exposure and HLA in healthy donors. The PCR had 60 Vbeta and 13 Jbeta primers. Assay: immunoSEQ multiplex PCR; the TCRdb copy retains only in-frame clones and omits some. Altogether roughly 160,000 clones are present, just under 80% being singletons, with the ten largest covering 1%. What was sequenced was PBMCs. The receptors were gathered from a woman in her fifties or sixties in good health and CMV-seropositive.

The chain has TRBV5-1 and TRBJ2-2, with D hard to call. Germline CDR1 and CDR2: SGHRS and YFSETQ. V was shortened by 0 bases and J by 4 bases, with 7 bases between the two germline ends. The CDR3 contains 14 residues. The CDR3 protein is CASSLVSGTGELFF. Written as DNA, the CDR3 is TGCGCCAGCAGCTTGGTATCGGGCACCGGGGAGCTGTTTTTT.

V and J are TRBV27 and TRBJ2-3, with TRBD2 matching over 7 bases. Germline V lookup: CDR1 MNHEY, CDR2 SMNVEV (reference sequence). J was trimmed by 4 bases and V by 10 bases; bases with no gene match: 11. The CDR3 is 14 amino acids. The CDR3, as DNA: TGTGCCACGGGGAGGGGTCGGTTCGCAGATACGCAGTATTTT. It is translated as CATGRGRFADTQYF.

This clone was counted a few times. The sample has other DNA sequences that encode this CDR3 too. V gene TRBV11-2 combines with J gene TRBJ2-5; D gene unclear. The CDR3 is 12 residues long. Between the trimmed V and J ends, which lost 2 bases and 5 bases, there was a span of 6 bases. The germline gives CDR1 SGHAT, CDR2 FQNNGV. The CDR3 region has the DNA TGTGCCAGCAGCTTATCTCTGGAGACCCAGTACTTC. As protein: CASSLSLETQYF.

The V call is TRBV7-3, the J call TRBJ2-1; 7 nucleotides agree with TRBD1. The germline V gene encodes CDR1 SGHTA and CDR2 FQGTGA. There are 15 residues in the CDR3. The V gene end was trimmed by 5 bases and the J gene end by 0 bases; junction bases not matched to a gene: 4. The CDR3 here is CASSPDRASYNEQFF. CDR3 DNA: TGTGCCAGCAGCCCAGACAGGGCCTCCTACAATGAGCAGTTCTTC. Full variable domain (missing parts from reference TRBV7-3 and TRBJ2-1): GAGVSQTPSNKVTEKGKYVELRCDPISGHTALYWYRQSLGQGPEFLIYFQGTGAADDSGLPNDRFFAVRPEGSVSTLKIQRTERGDSAVYLCASSPDRASYNEQFFGPGTRLTVL.

This clone was counted a single time. V and J are TRBV28 and TRBJ1-6; 10 bases line up with TRBD1. Germline V gene sequence: CDR1 MDHEN, CDR2 SYDVKM. This CDR3 contains 15 residues. V dropped 5 bases and J dropped 4; count of bases not matched to a gene: 2. CDR3 in DNA: TGTGCCAGCAGTGACAGGGGGCGGTATAATTCACCCCTCCACTTT. Translating gives CASSDRGRYNSPLHF.

This chain connects TRBV18 to TRBJ1-1; 9 bases are a match to TRBD1. Per germline, CDR1 KGHSH and CDR2 LQKENI. The trim removed 4 bases at V and 4 bases at J, leaving 10 bases unmatched. The CDR3 totals 16 residues. The CDR3 spells CASSRLQGADGTEAFF. CDR3 DNA: TGTGCCAGCTCACGCTTACAGGGGGCGGACGGCACTGAAGCTTTCTTT.

This clone was recorded once. At one of its ends the junction is not consistent with the germline gene, which may arise from a read error. Here the CDR3 reads CSSSLSWGREAFF. DNA for the CDR3: TGTTCCAGCAGCCTTTCGTGGGGCAGGGAAGCTTTCTTT. The chain joins TRBV7-9 to TRBJ1-1; maybe TRBD1 (5 bases). Per germline, CDR1 SEHNR and CDR2 FQNEAQ (reference sequence). The CDR3 length is 13 residues.

The chain joins TRBV15 to TRBJ1-2; 10 positions agree with TRBD1. V lost 3 bases, J lost 2 bases, and 6 bases stayed unmatched. Germline V CDR1 and CDR2: LNHNV, YYDKDF (reference sequence). The CDR3 is 16 residues long. The CDR3 region is CATSRPRDRGNYGYTF. The CDR3 region has the DNA TGTGCCACCAGCAGGCCCCGGGACAGGGGAAACTATGGCTACACCTTC.

The CDR3 spells CASSLEGPYEQYF. In nucleotides, the CDR3 is TGTGCCAGCAGTTTAGAGGGTCCCTACGAGCAGTACTTC. The rearrangement uses TRBV28 and TRBJ2-7; D might be TRBD2 (5 bases). V was trimmed by 2 bases and J by 2 bases, leaving 7 bases between them. The germline V gene has CDR1 MDHEN and CDR2 SYDVKM. This CDR3 is 13 amino acids long.

The chain uses TRBV27 and TRBJ2-5; 10 bases are a match to TRBD1. CDR1 MNHEY and CDR2 SMNVEV come from the germline V gene (reference sequence). Trimming removed 4 bases from V and 11 bases from J; junction bases left unmatched: 13. The CDR3 totals 15 residues. The CDR3 here is CASSSPGQGRYEQYF. The CDR3 DNA reads as TGTGCCAGCAGTTCCCCGGGACAGGGGCGGTATGAGCAGTACTTC.

This rearrangement joins TRBV18 to TRBJ1-2, with D possibly TRBD1 on 5 matching bases. This CDR3 region has 15 residues. Trimming left V 2 bases short and J 2 bases short, with 12 bases between. Germline V gene data show CDR1 as KGHSH and CDR2 as LQKENI. The DNA for the CDR3 is TGTGCCAGCTCACCAGGGACGGAGGGGAACTATGGCTACACCTTC. Its translation: CASSPGTEGNYGYTF. The variable domain in full, with the rest retrieved from reference TRBV18 and TRBJ1-2, is NAGVMQNPRHLVRRRGQEARLRCSPMKGHSHVYWYRQLPEEGLKFMVYLQKENIIDESGMPKERFSAEFPKEGPSILRIQQVVRGDSAAYFCASSPGTEGNYGYTFGSGTRLTVV.

The table lists this clone with a few counts. The chain links TRBV2 to TRBJ2-1; possible D gene TRBD1, 6 bases. In germline, CDR1 is SNHLY, CDR2 FYNNEI. The CDR3 covers 13 residues. V dropped 6 bases and J dropped 10 bases, with 16 bases sitting between them. CDR3 nucleotide sequence: TGTGCCAGCAGAGGTCGCGTAGGGGGAGAGCAGTTCTTC. Translated, it gives CASRGRVGGEQFF.

CDR3 DNA: TGTGCCAGCAGCTTGGTCTCCGGACAGTCCTTCTACGAGCAGTACTTC. It is translated as CASSLVSGQSFYEQYF. The chain employs TRBV11-2 and TRBJ2-7, with D possibly TRBD1 on 6 matching bases. This CDR3 is 16 amino acids long. Trimming pared 3 bases from V and 3 bases from J, leaving 18 bases between. CDR1 SGHAT and CDR2 FQNNGV come from the germline V gene. The whole variable domain, filled in from reference TRBV11-2 and TRBJ2-7, reads EAGVAQSPRYKIIEKRQSVAFWCNPISGHATLYWYQQILGQGPKLLIQFQNNGVVDDSQLPKDRFSAERLKGVDSTLKIQPAKLEDSAVYLCASSLVSGQSFYEQYFGPGTRLTVT.

This clone was seen more than once but under ten times. V gene TRBV11-3 combines with J gene TRBJ1-1, with a weak D call TRBD1 (6 bases). The CDR3 extends over 13 amino acids. V was trimmed by 1 base and J by 8 bases, leaving 11 bases between them. Germline CDR1 is SGHNT and CDR2 is YENEEA. The CDR3 protein is CASSLAVGQEAFF. The CDR3 nucleotides are TGTGCCAGCAGCTTAGCTGTCGGACAGGAAGCTTTCTTT.

The gene calls are TRBV29-1 and TRBJ1-1; no clear D. This CDR3 comprises 13 residues. V was clipped by 6 bases and J by 7 bases, with 18 bases between them. Germline-derived CDR1 and CDR2 are SQVTM and ANQGSEA. CDR3 residues: CSVRSGGRIEAFF. DNA for the CDR3: TGCAGCGTCCGCTCGGGAGGGAGGATTGAAGCTTTCTTT.

The chain employs TRBV7-8 and TRBJ1-4; 9 nucleotides agree with TRBD1. The trim removed 2 bases at V and 1 base at J, leaving 8 bases unmatched. Germline CDR1 reads SGHVS; CDR2 reads FQNEAQ. CDR3 length equals 18 residues. The CDR3 loop is CASSLFGTGPKTNEKLFF. In DNA form, the CDR3 reads TGTGCCAGCAGCTTATTCGGGACAGGGCCCAAAACTAATGAAAAACTGTTTTTT.

The chain links TRBV7-3 to TRBJ2-3; TRBD2 aligns across 12 bases. Germline loops: CDR1 SGHTA, CDR2 FQGTGA. The V segment lost 4 bases and the J segment 2 bases; nucleotides outside the gene matches: 4. The CDR3 sequence is 16 residues long. In DNA, the CDR3 is TGTGCCAGCAGCTCAGGACTAGCGGGAACCACAGATACGCAGTATTTT. Its translation: CASSSGLAGTTDTQYF.

The chain uses TRBV7-2 and TRBJ1-6, with D hard to call. The V end was cut by 5 bases, the J end by 4 bases, with 21 bases between. The germline V gene has CDR1 SGHTA and CDR2 FQGNSA. The CDR3 spans 18 residues. This chain's CDR3 is CASSPRGSSAAYNSPLHF. The DNA of the CDR3 is TGTGCCAGCAGCCCCCGAGGGAGCTCCGCGGCTTATAATTCACCCCTCCACTTT.

This sequence joins TRBV7-2 and TRBJ2-7; TRBD2 matches 11 bases. Germline lookup yields CDR1 SGHTA and CDR2 FQGNSA. The CDR3 is 15 residues long. V trimming: 3 bases; J trimming: 0 bases; junction bases outside the gene matches: 1. CDR3 bases: TGTGCCAGCAGCTTTAGCGGGGGGGACTCCTACGAGCAGTACTTC. This sequence encodes CASSFSGGDSYEQYF.

This clone was recorded once. This chain joins TRBV7-9 and TRBJ1-2; TRBD1 might be the D (6 bases). CDR1 is SEHNR and CDR2 is FQNEAQ in the germline V gene (reference sequence). Trimming pared 5 bases from V and 6 bases from J, leaving 19 bases between. This CDR3 has 15 amino acids. CDR3 bases: TGTGCCAGCAGCCCAACAGGGAAAAGGGTCAATGGCTACACCTTC. Translating it yields CASSPTGKRVNGYTF.

Here the CDR3 reads CASSLFSGSYNEQFF. The CDR3 coding sequence is TGTGCCAGCAGCTTATTTAGCGGGAGTTACAATGAGCAGTTCTTC. The chain has TRBV7-8 and TRBJ2-1; TRBD2 aligns across 9 bases. Germline V lookup: CDR1 SGHVS, CDR2 FQNEAQ. CDR3 length: 15 amino acids. J gave up 4 bases and V 2 bases, and 3 bases lay outside the gene matches.